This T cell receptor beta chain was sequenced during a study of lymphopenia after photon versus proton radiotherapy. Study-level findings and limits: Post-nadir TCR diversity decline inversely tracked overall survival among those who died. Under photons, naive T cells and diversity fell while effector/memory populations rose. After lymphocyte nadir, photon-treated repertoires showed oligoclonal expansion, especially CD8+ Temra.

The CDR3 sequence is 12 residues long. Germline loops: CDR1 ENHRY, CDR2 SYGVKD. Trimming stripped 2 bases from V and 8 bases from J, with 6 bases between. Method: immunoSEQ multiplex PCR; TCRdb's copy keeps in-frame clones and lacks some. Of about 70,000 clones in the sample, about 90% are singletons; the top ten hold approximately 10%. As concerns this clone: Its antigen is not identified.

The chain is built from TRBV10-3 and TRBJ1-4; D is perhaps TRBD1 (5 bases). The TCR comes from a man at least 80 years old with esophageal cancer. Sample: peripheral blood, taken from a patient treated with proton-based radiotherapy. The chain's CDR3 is CAISEGGEKLFF. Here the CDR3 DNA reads TGTGCCATCAGTGAGGGGGGAGAAAAACTGTTTTTT.